These T cell receptor beta chains were read from a single sample in a study of T cell responses to AZD1222 COVID-19 vaccine. The data were produced by immunoSEQ multiplex PCR, yet TCRdb's version contains in-frame clones alone and is incomplete. The sample has about 180,000 clones, just under 95% seen once. The specimen was peripheral blood, collected 28 days after the second dose of the MenACWY control vaccine. The receptors here all came from an adult who received the MenACWY meningococcal vaccine as a control. The CDR3 runs from the conserved cysteine through the conserved F or W. A D gene is named only where the DNA matches it firmly. Size is omitted from some rows. Given values are once, few, many or a class for expanded clones.

TRBV28	-	-	TRBJ1-2	CASTPRNYGYTF	TGTGCCAGCACCCCCCGGAATTATGGCTACACCTTC
TRBV6-2/TRBV6-3	-	-	TRBJ1-2	CASSYSKNGYTF	TGTGCCAGCAGTTACTCGAAGAATGGCTACACCTTC
TRBV7-9	-	TRBD1	TRBJ1-1	CASSFMTGMNTEAFF	TGTGCCAGCAGCTTTATGACAGGGATGAACACTGAAGCTTTCTTT
TRBV7-2	once	-	TRBJ1-2	CASSFPSSYGYTF	TGTGCCAGCAGCTTCCCCTCATCTTATGGCTACACCTTC
TRBV6-2/TRBV6-3	many	-	TRBJ2-7	CASSYSAGDQYF	TGTGCCAGCAGTTACTCGGCCGGGGACCAGTACTTC
TRBV7-8	once	-	TRBJ1-1	CASSPRVGTEAFF	TGTGCCAGCAGCCCGCGGGTCGGCACTGAAGCTTTCTTT
TRBV6-4	-	-	TRBJ2-1	CASSTDSGEQFF	TGTGCCAGCAGCACCGACAGTGGGGAGCAGTTCTTC
TRBV7-8	-	-	TRBJ1-4	CASSLGGSRPGDEKLFF	TGTGCCAGCAGCTTAGGGGGTAGTAGGCCTGGGGATGAAAAACTGTTTTTT
TRBV14	-	TRBD2	TRBJ2-5	CASSSTSGKTQYF	TGTGCCAGCAGCTCCACTAGCGGGAAGACCCAGTACTTC
TRBV7-2	-	-	TRBJ1-3	CASSLDGTGRSGNTIYF	TGTGCCAGCAGCTTAGACGGTACAGGCCGCTCTGGAAACACCATATATTTT
TRBV7-6	-	TRBD1	TRBJ2-1	CASSLAMGQVNYNEQFF	TGTGCCAGCAGCTTAGCGATGGGACAGGTCAACTACAATGAGCAGTTCTTC
TRBV7-2	-	TRBD1	TRBJ2-7	CASSLAQTGGGEQYF	TGTGCCAGCAGCTTAGCCCAGACAGGGGGCGGCGAGCAGTACTTC
TRBV5-1	-	-	TRBJ1-6	CASSLVSDLGLGTLHF	TGCGCCAGCAGCTTGGTGTCAGACCTAGGTTTGGGCACCCTCCACTTT
TRBV2	-	TRBD2	TRBJ2-5	CASRLAGTSQETQYF	TGTGCCAGCAGGCTAGCGGGGACCTCCCAAGAGACCCAGTACTTC
TRBV6-5	-	TRBD1	TRBJ1-1	CASSYGRARGTEAFF	TGTGCCAGCAGTTATGGACGGGCCAGGGGGACTGAAGCTTTCTTT
TRBV15	-	TRBD1	TRBJ1-2	CATSRSRGLNYGYTF	TGTGCCACCAGCAGGAGCAGGGGGCTTAACTATGGCTACACCTTC
TRBV20-1	once	-	TRBJ1-2	CSAQENGYTF	TGCAGTGCTCAGGAAAATGGCTACACCTTC
TRBV27	-	-	TRBJ2-7	CASSLGGPQYF	TGTGCCAGCAGTTTGGGGGGACCGCAGTACTTC
TRBV7-2	-	-	TRBJ2-5	CANGTPQEKETQYF	TGTGCCAACGGTACGCCCCAGGAGAAAGAGACCCAGTACTTC
TRBV7-9	-	TRBD1	TRBJ2-7	CASNRGVRDEQYF	TGTGCCAGCAACAGGGGGGTTCGGGACGAGCAGTACTTC
TRBV6-5	-	-	TRBJ1-1	CASSLTGWRTEAFF	TGTGCCAGCAGTCTAACAGGGTGGAGAACTGAAGCTTTCTTT
TRBV7-9	-	-	TRBJ2-6	CASSYGSGANVLTF	TGTGCCAGCAGTTACGGGTCAGGGGCCAACGTCCTGACTTTC
TRBV19	-	-	TRBJ2-1	CASSVPPRNEQFF	TGTGCCAGTAGTGTCCCTCCCAGAAATGAGCAGTTCTTC
TRBV18	-	-	TRBJ2-3	CASSLAASTDTQYF	TGTGCCAGCTCACTAGCAGCTAGCACAGATACGCAGTATTTT
TRBV19	-	TRBD2	TRBJ2-3	CASSPFWGGSTDTQYF	TGTGCCAGTAGTCCCTTTTGGGGGGGGAGCACAGATACGCAGTATTTT
TRBV30	-	-	TRBJ2-3	CAWSVGVLTDTQYF	TGTGCCTGGAGTGTGGGTGTCCTCACAGATACGCAGTATTTT
TRBV28	-	TRBD1	TRBJ1-1	CATVGQPGTEAFF	TGTGCCACCGTGGGACAGCCGGGGACTGAAGCTTTCTTT
TRBV4-3	-	-	TRBJ2-7	CASSQDPAGSYEQYF	TGCGCCAGCAGCCAAGATCCTGCAGGGTCTTACGAGCAGTACTTC
TRBV6-5	-	-	TRBJ1-5	CASSYSWFGNQPQHF	TGTGCCAGCAGTTACTCTTGGTTCGGCAATCAGCCCCAGCATTTT
TRBV5-4	-	TRBD1	TRBJ2-7	CASSYRQGAREQYF	TGTGCCAGCAGCTACCGACAGGGGGCAAGGGAGCAGTACTTC
TRBV28	-	-	TRBJ2-2	CASSLPAGGQGELFF	TGTGCCAGCAGTTTACCCGCCGGCGGGCAAGGGGAGCTGTTTTTT